This is a list of T cell receptor beta chains from one sample in a study of cytomegalovirus exposure and HLA in healthy donors. Data came from immunoSEQ multiplex PCR; TCRdb stores just in-frame clones and leaves some out. Found here are about 140,000 clones, approximately 82% of them singletons; the top ten hold 1.4% to 1.5%. The sequenced material came from PBMCs. The source is a man in his thirties or forties in good health and CMV-seropositive. Both conserved end residues are part of each CDR3.

v_call,j_call,cdr3_aa
TRBV2,TRBJ2-1,CASRPGTGYNEQFF
TRBV7-2,TRBJ2-3,CASSPQGSTDTQYF
TRBV15,TRBJ1-5,CATRFLRGGQGRSRPQHF
TRBV6-5,TRBJ1-4,CASSRHRENEKLFF
TRBV18,TRBJ1-1,CASSLREGTEAFF
TRBV19,TRBJ2-5,CASSTGGVQETQYF
TRBV28,TRBJ1-2,CASSSASLGYGYTF
TRBV6-5,TRBJ2-7,CASSSTRTSGIREQYF
TRBV5-4,TRBJ2-3,CATAPKERVGTDTQYF
TRBV12-5,TRBJ2-1,CASGLAGGLTYNEQFF
TRBV7-2,TRBJ2-7,CASSNGLGRSYEQYF
TRBV7-9,TRBJ2-3,CASSSSSSGMGDTQYF
TRBV10-3,TRBJ2-7,CAISLGPEVYEQYF
TRBV1,TRBJ2-3,CTSSQGGTDTQYF
TRBV5-4,TRBJ1-4,CASSLQSPLAGNEKLFF
TRBV29-1,TRBJ1-3,CSVAGLSGNTIYF
TRBV11-2,TRBJ1-3,CASSFESGNTIYF
TRBV19,TRBJ1-1,CASTPSQGDEAFF
TRBV5-4,TRBJ1-1,CASTLRVGTEAFF
TRBV4-1,TRBJ1-1,CASSRGTGLNTEAFF
TRBV27,TRBJ2-7,CASSLSTGTGGIVQYF
TRBV7-2,TRBJ2-1,CASSSGTSGSYEQFF
TRBV4-2,TRBJ2-5,CASSQGGSGETQYF
TRBV25-1,TRBJ2-1,CASSARRTGTGAYNEQFF
TRBV4-2,TRBJ2-1,CASSQGTSGGGNEQFF
TRBV18,TRBJ1-6,CASSLYRDRGINSPLHF
TRBV7-9,TRBJ1-5,CASSREGPQHF
TRBV6-1,TRBJ1-5,CASSQNRGLQPQHF
TRBV6-5,TRBJ2-5,CASRENGVQETQYF
TRBV4-2,TRBJ2-3,CASSQEGGGAPTDTQYF
TRBV11-2,TRBJ2-7,CASSLAGGSYEQYF
TRBV5-1,TRBJ1-2,CASSGQSPYGYTF
TRBV28,TRBJ1-3,CASRPQGPFSGNTIYF